This TCR beta chain was sequenced during a study of T cell responses to AZD1222 COVID-19 vaccine. Some clones are missing from TCRdb's copy, which holds only in-frame ones; the method was immunoSEQ multiplex PCR. The sample holds about 200,000 clones, just over 90% seen once. This clone showed up just once. Antigen unknown. Study results and limitations: At baseline, just a handful of AZD1222 recipients tested seropositive.

The CDR3 sequence is 15 residues long. Trimming cost V 0 bases and J 5 bases; bases outside gene matches: 5. Germline V gene lookup returns CDR1 SGDLS and CDR2 YYNGEE. The source is an adult in good health. The sequencing here drew on peripheral blood, taken on day 0 of MenACWY control vaccination. V is TRBV9 and J is TRBJ2-7, with 10 bases matching TRBD2. CDR3 region: CASSVASGGGNEQYF. In nucleotides, the CDR3 is TGTGCCAGCAGCGTAGCTAGCGGGGGCGGGAACGAGCAGTACTTC.